This TCR beta chain was found in a study of cytomegalovirus exposure and HLA in healthy donors. The study ran its PCR with 60 Vbeta and 13 Jbeta primers. TCRdb keeps only in-frame clones here, not all; method: immunoSEQ multiplex PCR. Of around 190,000 clones listed, approximately 86% are singletons. Unmatched junction bases numbered 9, after V lost 8 bases and J lost 0 bases. Looked up from germline, CDR1 is MGHDK and CDR2 is SYGVNS. CDR3 size: 16 residues. About this clone itself: The antigen is not known.

Study results and caveats: Exclusion applied to some V segments, including TRBV6-2 and TRBV6-3, as they were indistinguishable.

The source of this sequence is a woman between 25 and 40 years old in good health and CMV-seronegative. Sequenced input: PBMCs. The gene calls are TRBV25-1 and TRBJ2-2, with TRBD1 identical over 7 bases. The CDR3 here is CASAPWGQTNTGELFF. CDR3 DNA sequence: TGTGCCAGCGCCCCGTGGGGACAGACGAACACCGGGGAGCTGTTTTTT.